Below, 5 T cell receptor beta chains from the same sample are listed, as sequenced in a study of molecular identifiers for immune sequencing clone quantification (dated by TCRdb to the late 2010s). Library preparation employed PCR. The sequencer listed for this sample is Illumina HiSeq 4000. TCRdb reprocessing: public reads trimmed at Q25 with fastp, clones called with MiXCR, in-frame beta chains kept. Here each entry gathers all rows of one CDR3 protein and keeps the most common genes and DNA. This sample is represented by roughly 86,000 distinct CDR3 sequences; around 17% of them were singletons. The ten top clones hold about 0.85% of the sample. The sample consisted of naive CD8+ T cells from blood, with Jurkat cell RNA spiked in. What the cell subset or site label conveys for this sample: FACS-sorted CD8+CD4-CCR7+CD45RA+ naive T cells. The receptors originated from a human donor in good health. Some libraries in this study had Jurkat cell RNA spiked in.

This clonotype occurred many times. The chain joins TRBV6-6 to TRBJ1-4; the D gene is possibly TRBD1 (5 bases). V gave up 2 bases and J gave up 8 bases, with 12 bases separating them. This CDR3 region has 14 residues. Germline CDR1 and CDR2: MNHNY and SVGAGI (reference sequence). The CDR3 loop is CASSYGGVWEKLFF. CDR3 DNA sequence: TGTGCCAGCAGTTACGGGGGAGTTTGGGAAAAACTGTTTTTT.

This clonotype was recorded at least ten times. This sequence joins TRBV7-9 and TRBJ1-4; no clear D gene. Germline CDR1 is SEHNR and CDR2 is FQNEAQ (reference sequence). V shed 4 bases and J shed 4 bases, with 10 bases lying between them. This CDR3 comprises 14 residues. CDR3 nucleotides: TGTGCCAGCAGCTACCGGACGGATAATGAAAAACTGTTTTTT. Translation: CASSYRTDNEKLFF.

In its sample, this clonotype was seen a few times. This sequence may be a read error, since a much larger clone differs from it by one base. The chain joins TRBV5-6 to TRBJ2-1; D gene unclear. CDR1 SGHDT and CDR2 YYEEEE come from the germline V gene. Deletions cut 2 bases from V and 5 bases from J, with 5 bases between. This CDR3 has 12 residues. For the CDR3, the DNA is TGTGCCAGCAGCTTAGTAAACAATGAGCAGTTCTTC. Translation: CASSLVNNEQFF.

This clonotype was seen at least ten times. The chain couples TRBV7-2 to TRBJ2-1, with 11 bases lining up with TRBD2. The germline V gene has CDR1 SGHTA and CDR2 FQGNSA. J lost 8 bases, V lost 1 base, and 7 bases had no gene match. This CDR3 has 16 amino acids. The CDR3: CASSLVTSGSVDEQFF. In DNA, the CDR3 is TGTGCCAGCAGCTTAGTAACTAGCGGGAGTGTTGATGAGCAGTTCTTC. The full variable domain, in which reference TRBV7-2 and TRBJ2-1 provide the parts outside the CDR3, is GAGVSQSPSNKVTEKGKDVELRCDPISGHTALYWYRQSLGQGLEFLIYFQGNSAPDKSGLPSDRFSAERTGGSVSTLTIQRTQQEDSAVYLCASSLVTSGSVDEQFFGPGTRLTVL.

This clonotype has at least ten counts. The chain employs TRBV10-3 and TRBJ1-1; the D gene is possibly TRBD1 (6 bases). CDR1 ENHRY and CDR2 SYGVKD come from the germline V gene. V shed 3 bases and J shed 6 bases, with 14 bases lying between them. This CDR3 is 14 amino acids long. CDR3 sequence (DNA): TGTGCCATCAGTGACGGAACAGGGATCGCTGAAGCTTTCTTT. This codes for CAISDGTGIAEAFF.